Listed here is a single TCR beta chain. The table lists this clonotype with a few counts. No antigen is known for it. Base qualities are not at hand, and no much larger clone is one base apart. Ficoll-Paque density gradient centrifugation was used to isolate PBMCs. The sample is drawn from a study of T-cell memory formation after mild COVID-19 (dated by TCRdb to the early 2020s). General notes on the study: TCR sequence clusters from the two donors were largely donor specific. In a couple of donors, T-cell clones that expanded and contracted after mild COVID-19 were tracked by sequencing TCRalpha and TCRbeta repertoires over time. Two young, previously healthy adult volunteers, one female and one male, were included in the cohort.

Sequencer: Illumina NovaSeq 6000. Using 5'RACE with constant-segment primers, TCRalpha and TCRbeta cDNA libraries were constructed, with sample barcodes and unique molecular identifiers added in the process. Trizol reagent was used to extract RNA from every sample. Library amplification was performed in two PCR steps, and a second sample barcode and Illumina TruSeq adapters were introduced in the second step. Sequencing of libraries was performed on an Illumina NovaSeq with 2 x 150 bp paired-end reads. The original pipeline was this. Reads were demultiplexed and collapsed into UMI-guided consensus sequences with migec v1.2.7. With mixcr v2.1.11, UMI consensuses were aligned to TRA and TRB V and J templates and assembled into clonotypes. Expanded or contracted clonotypes were those called significant by both edgeR and NoisET, with noise models trained on biological replicates. For edgeR calls, the cutoffs were a false discovery rate-adjusted p below 0.01 and a log2 fold-change threshold of 1. PCA with hierarchical clustering of max-normalized trajectories of the 1000 most abundant clonotypes was used as exploratory dynamics analysis. The CD4 or CD8 phenotype of responding clones was assigned using the separately sequenced CD4+ and CD8+ repertoires. TCRdb redid the processing of the public reads, applying fastp at Q25 and MiXCR, and retained in-frame beta chains. Each record represents a unique CDR3 protein, reported with the most common genes and DNA among its rows. These V and J calls originate from TCRdb's pipeline instead of the authors' own analysis. This sample lists about 140,000 distinct CDR3 sequences; around 27% were detected once. In total, the top ten clones hold around 24% of the sample.

Trimming removed 6 bases from V and 5 bases from J; the gene matches leave 6 bases unexplained. From its cysteine to its phenylalanine, the CDR3 spans 13 amino acids. Here the CDR3 DNA is all that survives: 39 bases in frame from base 1. The investigation overall reported the following: Some responding clones were found in pre-infection memory, which suggests that pre-existing cross-reactive memory T cells took part in the SARS-CoV-2 response. Clones that contracted from day 15 to 85 showed balanced CD4/CD8 phenotypes, whereas a second wave of clones that expanded from day 15 to 37 leaned towards CD4+. Only a couple of mild cases were covered in the study, and larger cohorts including severe cases with pre-infection samples were considered necessary. SARS-CoV-2 specificity was not confirmed for the second-wave clones peaking on day 37. Contracting CD4+ clones turned up mainly in the CM and EM memory subsets, whereas EMRA was where CD8+ clones were enriched.

Sequenced material: PBMCs or a T cell subset sorted from them (not recorded which). The chain is assembled from TRBV12-3 or TRBV12-4 and TRBJ2-5, with 7 bases matching TRBD2. This receptor was taken from an adult woman who had mild COVID-19 (a few samples of this study predate the infection). The sample titles of this study are shuffled in the database, so cell type and time point are left out; the donor was told from shared clones. The CDR3 protein sequence reads: CASSQDGRETQYF. The nucleotide sequence is given as TGTGCCAGCAGCCAGGACGGGAGGGAGACCCAGTACTTC.